Listed below are T cell receptor beta chains from one sample, sequenced in a study of early T cells in non-severe SARS-CoV-2 infection. TCRdb itself ran the 5' RACE reads through MiXCR, one entry per CDR3 protein. The table records more than 50,000 distinct CDR3 sequences, 15% of them present only once. The sequenced sample was whole blood, obtained at baseline. These receptors were collected from an adult who was a healthcare worker with PCR-confirmed SARS-CoV-2 infection or an uninfected control (not recorded which). Each CDR3 is given with its conserved first and last residue. The D gene is left open where the match is weak. The size entry is marked missing in some rows and otherwise reads once, few, many or a size class.

clone_size: few
d_call: NA
v_call: TRBV13
j_call: TRBJ2-7
cdr3_aa: CASSLAAYEQYF
cdr3_nt: TGTGCCAGCAGTCTCGCGGCCTACGAGCAGTACTTC

clone_size: NA
d_call: NA
v_call: TRBV5-1
j_call: TRBJ2-1
cdr3_aa: CASSLSVSPDNEQFF
cdr3_nt: TGCGCCAGCAGCTTGTCCGTGTCACCTGACAATGAGCAGTTCTTC

clone_size: many
d_call: NA
v_call: TRBV29-1
j_call: TRBJ1-1
cdr3_aa: CSVEVPGSGEAFF
cdr3_nt: TGCAGCGTTGAAGTCCCAGGGTCGGGTGAAGCTTTCTTT

clone_size: few
d_call: TRBD2
v_call: TRBV11-2
j_call: TRBJ2-3
cdr3_aa: CASSRGSGSTDTQYF
cdr3_nt: TGTGCCAGCAGCCGTGGTAGCGGGAGCACAGATACGCAGTATTTT

clone_size: many
d_call: NA
v_call: TRBV7-8
j_call: TRBJ2-5
cdr3_aa: CASSTRRQETQYF
cdr3_nt: TGTGCCAGCAGCACCCGAAGGCAAGAGACCCAGTACTTC

clone_size: NA
d_call: NA
v_call: TRBV6-5
j_call: TRBJ2-3
cdr3_aa: CASSYSTVPSTDTQYF
cdr3_nt: TGTGCCAGCAGTTACTCGACGGTACCTAGCACAGATACGCAGTATTTT

clone_size: many
d_call: NA
v_call: TRBV6-6
j_call: TRBJ2-7
cdr3_aa: CASSADSYEQYF
cdr3_nt: TGTGCCAGCAGTGCCGACTCCTACGAGCAGTACTTC

clone_size: NA
d_call: TRBD1
v_call: TRBV7-9
j_call: TRBJ2-7
cdr3_aa: CASSMTGTYEQYF
cdr3_nt: TGTGCCAGCAGCATGACAGGGACCTACGAGCAGTACTTC

clone_size: NA
d_call: TRBD1
v_call: TRBV10-3
j_call: TRBJ1-2
cdr3_aa: CAINPGQGAYGYTF
cdr3_nt: TGTGCCATCAATCCGGGACAGGGGGCCTATGGCTACACCTTC

clone_size: few
d_call: NA
v_call: TRBV2
j_call: TRBJ2-3
cdr3_aa: CASSSGPTDTQYF
cdr3_nt: TGTGCCAGCAGTTCAGGGCCCACAGATACGCAGTATTTT

clone_size: NA
d_call: TRBD2
v_call: TRBV10-2
j_call: TRBJ2-3
cdr3_aa: CASSESGLAGLDTQYF
cdr3_nt: TGCGCCAGCAGTGAGTCGGGACTAGCGGGATTGGATACGCAGTATTTT

clone_size: few
d_call: NA
v_call: TRBV13
j_call: TRBJ2-1
cdr3_aa: CASSTSREQFF
cdr3_nt: TGTGCCAGCAGCACCAGCCGTGAGCAGTTCTTC

clone_size: many
d_call: TRBD1
v_call: TRBV6-5
j_call: TRBJ2-1
cdr3_aa: CASSSTGGEHNDEQFF
cdr3_nt: TGTGCCAGCAGTTCGACAGGGGGGGAGCACAACGATGAGCAGTTCTTC

clone_size: NA
d_call: NA
v_call: TRBV11-2
j_call: TRBJ1-1
cdr3_aa: CASSSTIRNTEAFF
cdr3_nt: TGTGCCAGCAGCTCCACTATACGGAACACTGAAGCTTTCTTT

clone_size: NA
d_call: TRBD1
v_call: TRBV29-1
j_call: TRBJ2-4
cdr3_aa: CSVGDRIAKNIQYF
cdr3_nt: TGCAGCGTTGGGGACAGAATAGCCAAAAACATTCAGTACTTC

clone_size: many
d_call: NA
v_call: TRBV6-5
j_call: TRBJ1-2
cdr3_aa: CASSYSTPGSGYTF
cdr3_nt: TGTGCCAGCAGTTACTCGACTCCTGGGAGTGGCTACACCTTC

clone_size: NA
d_call: NA
v_call: TRBV6-5
j_call: TRBJ1-1
cdr3_aa: CASSWTADTEAFF
cdr3_nt: TGTGCCAGCAGTTGGACCGCAGACACTGAAGCTTTCTTT

clone_size: few
d_call: NA
v_call: TRBV4-2
j_call: TRBJ2-7
cdr3_aa: CASSQGGQSYEQYF
cdr3_nt: TGTGCCAGCAGCCAGGGGGGACAGTCCTACGAGCAGTACTTC

clone_size: few
d_call: NA
v_call: TRBV20-1
j_call: TRBJ2-7
cdr3_aa: CSARPPGTRTYEQYF
cdr3_nt: TGCAGTGCTAGGCCTCCCGGGACACGGACCTACGAGCAGTACTTC

clone_size: NA
d_call: TRBD1
v_call: TRBV28
j_call: TRBJ1-2
cdr3_aa: CASSTRPGQEANYGYTF
cdr3_nt: TGTGCCAGCAGTACACGCCCCGGACAGGAAGCTAACTATGGCTACACCTTC

clone_size: NA
d_call: TRBD1
v_call: TRBV29-1
j_call: TRBJ2-5
cdr3_aa: CSSWTGLRETQYF
cdr3_nt: TGCAGCTCATGGACAGGGTTGAGAGAGACCCAGTACTTC

clone_size: few
d_call: NA
v_call: TRBV2
j_call: TRBJ1-4
cdr3_aa: CASSENGPAGKLFF
cdr3_nt: TGTGCCAGCAGTGAAAATGGTCCCGCCGGAAAACTGTTTTTT

clone_size: NA
d_call: TRBD2
v_call: TRBV20-1
j_call: TRBJ2-3
cdr3_aa: CSAILAGGADTQYF
cdr3_nt: TGCAGTGCTATACTAGCGGGAGGGGCAGATACGCAGTATTTT

clone_size: few
d_call: TRBD1
v_call: TRBV6-1
j_call: TRBJ2-3
cdr3_aa: CASSAGTGRDTQYF
cdr3_nt: TGTGCCAGCAGTGCCGGGACAGGGAGAGATACGCAGTATTTT

clone_size: NA
d_call: NA
v_call: TRBV5-4
j_call: TRBJ2-3
cdr3_aa: CASSSPLVADTQYF
cdr3_nt: TGTGCCAGCAGCTCCCCATTAGTGGCAGATACGCAGTATTTT

clone_size: many
d_call: NA
v_call: TRBV3-1
j_call: TRBJ1-3
cdr3_aa: CASSQTLYENTIYF
cdr3_nt: TGTGCCAGCAGCCAGACCCTATACGAGAACACCATATATTTT

clone_size: NA
d_call: NA
v_call: TRBV2
j_call: TRBJ2-5
cdr3_aa: CASSESVLETQYF
cdr3_nt: TGTGCCAGCAGTGAATCCGTTCTGGAGACCCAGTACTTC

clone_size: NA
d_call: TRBD2
v_call: TRBV7-3
j_call: TRBJ2-1
cdr3_aa: CASSPGGMSYNEQFF
cdr3_nt: TGTGCCAGCAGCCCCGGGGGGATGTCCTACAATGAGCAGTTCTTC

clone_size: NA
d_call: TRBD1
v_call: TRBV20-1
j_call: TRBJ1-6
cdr3_aa: CSAGQGSSNSPLHF
cdr3_nt: TGCAGTGCTGGACAGGGTAGTAGTAATTCACCCCTCCACTTT

clone_size: NA
d_call: TRBD1
v_call: TRBV30
j_call: TRBJ2-7
cdr3_aa: CAWRTGDSSYEQYF
cdr3_nt: TGTGCCTGGAGGACCGGGGACAGCTCCTACGAGCAGTACTTC

clone_size: many
d_call: NA
v_call: TRBV4-1
j_call: TRBJ1-2
cdr3_aa: CASSQTRGGGGYGYTF
cdr3_nt: TGCGCCAGCAGCCAAACACGCGGCGGGGGAGGGTATGGCTACACCTTC

clone_size: few
d_call: TRBD2
v_call: TRBV12-5
j_call: TRBJ2-5
cdr3_aa: CASGAGRNQETQYF
cdr3_nt: TGTGCTAGTGGTGCCGGGAGGAACCAAGAGACCCAGTACTTC

clone_size: NA
d_call: NA
v_call: TRBV11-2
j_call: TRBJ2-1
cdr3_aa: CASSLTDVRNEQFF
cdr3_nt: TGTGCCAGCAGCTTAACGGACGTCCGCAATGAGCAGTTCTTC

clone_size: few
d_call: TRBD1
v_call: TRBV14
j_call: TRBJ2-7
cdr3_aa: CASSHRTGPYSYEQYF
cdr3_nt: TGTGCCAGCAGCCACCGGACAGGGCCCTATTCCTACGAGCAGTACTTC

clone_size: NA
d_call: NA
v_call: TRBV7-9
j_call: TRBJ2-1
cdr3_aa: CASSFARGVVNEQFF
cdr3_nt: TGTGCCAGCAGCTTTGCCCGAGGGGTGGTGAATGAGCAGTTCTTC

clone_size: few
d_call: NA
v_call: TRBV10-3
j_call: TRBJ2-7
cdr3_aa: CASKLRVSDEQYF
cdr3_nt: TGTGCCAGCAAGCTCAGGGTTAGCGACGAGCAGTACTTC

clone_size: once
d_call: NA
v_call: TRBV3-1
j_call: TRBJ1-5
cdr3_aa: CASSWGRQPQHF
cdr3_nt: TGTGCCAGCAGCTGGGGACGACAGCCCCAGCATTTT

clone_size: many
d_call: TRBD1
v_call: TRBV6-4
j_call: TRBJ2-1
cdr3_aa: CASSDGQGDYNEQFF
cdr3_nt: TGTGCCAGCAGTGATGGACAGGGTGACTACAATGAGCAGTTCTTC

clone_size: few
d_call: TRBD1
v_call: TRBV5-1
j_call: TRBJ2-7
cdr3_aa: CASSRDPGQGPYEQYF
cdr3_nt: TGCGCCAGCAGCCGCGACCCGGGACAGGGCCCCTACGAGCAGTACTTC

clone_size: NA
d_call: NA
v_call: TRBV20-1
j_call: TRBJ2-4
cdr3_aa: CSASTGGENIQYF
cdr3_nt: TGCAGTGCTAGTACCGGCGGTGAAAACATTCAGTACTTC

clone_size: NA
d_call: NA
v_call: TRBV5-1
j_call: TRBJ1-1
cdr3_aa: CASSALSRGSGTEAFF
cdr3_nt: TGCGCCAGCAGCGCCTTATCCAGGGGCAGCGGCACTGAAGCTTTCTTT

clone_size: NA
d_call: NA
v_call: TRBV7-2
j_call: TRBJ1-2
cdr3_aa: CASSLGHGNGLGYTF
cdr3_nt: TGTGCCAGCAGCTTAGGACACGGGAATGGGCTGGGCTACACCTTC

clone_size: few
d_call: NA
v_call: TRBV24-1
j_call: TRBJ2-5
cdr3_aa: CATSVWEQSYEAQYF
cdr3_nt: TGTGCCACCAGTGTGTGGGAACAGTCCTATGAGGCCCAGTACTTC

clone_size: many
d_call: TRBD1
v_call: TRBV12-3/TRBV12-4
j_call: TRBJ1-5
cdr3_aa: CASSFRTGDNQPQHF
cdr3_nt: TGTGCCAGCAGTTTCCGGACAGGTGACAATCAGCCCCAGCATTTT

clone_size: NA
d_call: TRBD1
v_call: TRBV19
j_call: TRBJ2-4
cdr3_aa: CASSIRQGNQNIQYF
cdr3_nt: TGTGCCAGTAGCATAAGACAGGGGAACCAAAACATTCAGTACTTC

clone_size: few
d_call: NA
v_call: TRBV19
j_call: TRBJ2-3
cdr3_aa: CASSTLTGTAADTQYF
cdr3_nt: TGTGCCAGTAGTACCCTCACAGGGACGGCGGCAGATACGCAGTATTTT

clone_size: NA
d_call: NA
v_call: TRBV29-1
j_call: TRBJ1-1
cdr3_aa: CSAIPLGQLNTEAFF
cdr3_nt: TGCAGCGCGATCCCCCTCGGACAGCTGAACACTGAAGCTTTCTTT

clone_size: NA
d_call: NA
v_call: TRBV5-1
j_call: TRBJ2-5
cdr3_aa: CASSLDTVEETQYF
cdr3_nt: TGCGCCAGCAGCTTGGATACAGTTGAAGAGACCCAGTACTTC

clone_size: many
d_call: NA
v_call: TRBV12-3/TRBV12-4
j_call: TRBJ1-1
cdr3_aa: CASSPGRSGTTEAFF
cdr3_nt: TGTGCCAGCAGCCCAGGGCGTTCGGGTACCACTGAAGCTTTCTTT

clone_size: NA
d_call: TRBD2
v_call: TRBV10-2
j_call: TRBJ2-5
cdr3_aa: CASSESVLAGAQETQYF
cdr3_nt: TGCGCCAGCAGTGAGTCGGTACTAGCGGGGGCACAAGAGACCCAGTACTTC

clone_size: NA
d_call: TRBD1
v_call: TRBV28
j_call: TRBJ2-7
cdr3_aa: CASKRGQGDCEQYF
cdr3_nt: TGTGCCAGCAAGAGAGGACAGGGGGATTGCGAGCAGTACTTC

clone_size: few
d_call: NA
v_call: TRBV2
j_call: TRBJ2-1
cdr3_aa: CASSETKSEQFF
cdr3_nt: TGTGCCAGCAGTGAAACAAAAAGTGAGCAGTTCTTC

clone_size: many
d_call: NA
v_call: TRBV20-1
j_call: TRBJ2-7
cdr3_aa: CSAFRTDSYEQYF
cdr3_nt: TGCAGTGCTTTTCGGACAGACTCCTACGAGCAGTACTTC

clone_size: NA
d_call: NA
v_call: TRBV5-6
j_call: TRBJ1-2
cdr3_aa: CASSFGTLNYGYTF
cdr3_nt: TGTGCCAGCAGCTTCGGGACGTTAAACTATGGCTACACCTTC